Presented here are 8 T cell receptor beta chains from one specimen sequenced in a study of beta chain features in type 1 diabetes. Since all of the isolated RNA was reverse transcribed, expressed TCRB transcripts were what got sequenced. Clones were read by immunoSEQ multiplex PCR, and TCRdb kept only the in-frame ones, dropping some. The sample includes some 300,000 clones, about 7.8% seen only once; the top ten take approximately 0.99%. The sample taken for sequencing was central memory CD4+ T cells from blood. These receptors originate from a young woman in good health.

Only a few counts were recorded for this clone. The chain employs TRBV7-2 and TRBJ2-4, with D unresolved. V was cut by 1 base and J by 3 bases, with 13 bases left in between. The CDR3 contains 16 residues. Germline assignment: CDR1 SGHTA and CDR2 FQGNSA. CDR3 DNA sequence: TGTGCCAGCAGCTTAGGACCTCGGACGGTCAAAAACATTCAGTACTTC. Translating gives CASSLGPRTVKNIQYF. Filled out from reference TRBV7-2 and TRBJ2-4, the complete variable domain reads GAGVSQSPSNKVTEKGKDVELRCDPISGHTALYWYRQSLGQGLEFLIYFQGNSAPDKSGLPSDRFSAERTGGSVSTLTIQRTQQEDSAVYLCASSLGPRTVKNIQYFGAGTRLSVL.

This clone occurred a few times. This chain joins TRBV15 and TRBJ2-3; 8 nucleotides align to TRBD2. The V gene end was trimmed by 4 bases and the J gene end by 4 bases; junction bases not matched to a gene: 13. The CDR3 runs 17 residues. CDR1 and CDR2 from the germline V gene are LNHNV and YYDKDF (reference sequence). DNA of the CDR3: TGTGCCACCAGCAAATCTCCCTCGCGGGGGGACGCAGATACGCAGTATTTT. Translating it yields CATSKSPSRGDADTQYF.

The V call is TRBV18, the J call TRBJ1-6, with TRBD1 as a possible D gene (6 bases). This CDR3 contains 15 residues. V lost 0 bases and J 8 bases, leaving 11 bases between the germline ends. CDR1 is KGHSH, CDR2 LQKENI, per germline. CDR3 residues: CASSPPVGADSPLHF. CDR3 coding DNA: TGTGCCAGCTCACCACCCGTGGGGGCGGATTCACCCCTCCACTTT.

There are a few counts of this clone. The rearrangement links TRBV11-2 to TRBJ2-1; D not certain. CDR1 is SGHAT and CDR2 is FQNNGV in the germline V gene. Trimming took off 1 base at V and 4 bases at J, with 5 bases between the two ends. The CDR3 has 13 residues. This CDR3 is CASSLAYYNEQFF. The CDR3 coding sequence is TGTGCCAGCAGCTTAGCCTATTACAATGAGCAGTTCTTC.

The chain links TRBV18 to TRBJ2-2; tentative D call: TRBD2 (5 bases). Trimming removed 3 bases at V and 3 bases at J, with 11 bases between. Germline lookup yields CDR1 KGHSH and CDR2 LQKENI. The CDR3 loop spans 15 amino acids. CDR3 nucleotides: TGTGCCAGCTCACCTGGCTCGGGGTACACCGGGGAGCTGTTTTTT. Translation: CASSPGSGYTGELFF.

This clone showed up just a few times. The chain uses TRBV7-9 and TRBJ2-7, with a tentative D call TRBD1 (6 bases). Germline-derived CDR1 and CDR2 are SEHNR and FQNEAQ (reference sequence). Trimming took off 3 bases at V and 3 bases at J, with 9 bases between the two ends. CDR3 length: 13 residues. The CDR3 DNA sequence: TGTGCCAGCAGCTTCGGGACAAACTACGAGCAGTACTTC. Amino acids: CASSFGTNYEQYF.

The chain joins TRBV28 to TRBJ1-2; a weak D match, TRBD1 (5 bases). The germline V and J ends were trimmed by 8 bases and 2 bases, with 12 bases remaining between them. The CDR3 contains 13 residues. Per the germline V gene, CDR1 is MDHEN and CDR2 is SYDVKM. Here the CDR3 DNA reads TGTGCCAGCTTTCCGGGGGGGAACTATGGCTACACCTTC. Its translation is CASFPGGNYGYTF.

This clone was observed at least ten times. The V and J genes are TRBV14 and TRBJ2-3; 12 bases line up with TRBD2. This CDR3 has 13 amino acids. V was clipped by 10 bases and J by 3 bases; unmatched bases: 2. CDR1 is SGHDN and CDR2 is FVKESK in the germline V gene. For the CDR3, the DNA is TGTGCCACCGGACTAGCGGGAACAGATACGCAGTATTTT. The encoded protein is CATGLAGTDTQYF.